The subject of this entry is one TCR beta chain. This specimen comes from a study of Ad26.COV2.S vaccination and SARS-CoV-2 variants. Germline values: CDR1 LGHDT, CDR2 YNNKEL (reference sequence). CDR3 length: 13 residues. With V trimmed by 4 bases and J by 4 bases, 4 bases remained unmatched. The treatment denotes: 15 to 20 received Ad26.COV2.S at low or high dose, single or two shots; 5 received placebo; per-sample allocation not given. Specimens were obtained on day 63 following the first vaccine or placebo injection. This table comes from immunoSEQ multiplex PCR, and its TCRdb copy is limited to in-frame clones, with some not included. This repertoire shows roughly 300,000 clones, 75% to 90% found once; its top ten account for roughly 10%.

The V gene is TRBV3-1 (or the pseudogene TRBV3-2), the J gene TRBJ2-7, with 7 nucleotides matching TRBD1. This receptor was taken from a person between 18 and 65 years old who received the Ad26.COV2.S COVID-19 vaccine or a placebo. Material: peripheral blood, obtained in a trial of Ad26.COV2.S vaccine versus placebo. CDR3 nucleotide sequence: TGTGCCAGCAGCCCCCTGGGACAGTACGAGCAGTACTTC. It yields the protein CASSPLGQYEQYF.